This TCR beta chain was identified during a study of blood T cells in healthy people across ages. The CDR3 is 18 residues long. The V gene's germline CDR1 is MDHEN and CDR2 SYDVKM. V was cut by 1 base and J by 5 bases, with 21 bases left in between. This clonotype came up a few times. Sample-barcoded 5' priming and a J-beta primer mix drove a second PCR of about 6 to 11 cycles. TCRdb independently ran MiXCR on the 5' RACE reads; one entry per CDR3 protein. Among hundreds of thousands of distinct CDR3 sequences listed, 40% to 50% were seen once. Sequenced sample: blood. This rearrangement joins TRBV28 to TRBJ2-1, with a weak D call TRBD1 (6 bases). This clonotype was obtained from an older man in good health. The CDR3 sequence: CASSLSPYLGTLDNEQFF. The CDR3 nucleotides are TGTGCCAGCAGTTTATCCCCCTACCTAGGGACACTAGACAATGAGCAGTTCTTC.